This entry features one T cell receptor (beta chain) sequence. Its target is not known. With V trimmed by 6 bases and J by 11 bases, 18 bases remained unmatched. Germline lookup yields CDR1 LNHDA and CDR2 SQIVND (reference sequence). The CDR3 is 15 amino acids. Assay used: immunoSEQ multiplex PCR; TCRdb lists only in-frame clones, some missing. Of some 76,000 clones listed, approximately 87% are singletons. This record belongs to a study of cytotoxic CD8 clonotypes in ibrutinib-treated CLL. Study-level background: Once patients had received a median 12 months of treatment, range 6 to 36, response samples were obtained. There were, on average, 255,043 productive templates and tens of thousands of productive rearrangements per sample. Study observations and caveats: Clonality went up at the time of ibrutinib response, stayed stable in sustained remission, and later dropped back toward its baseline level at progression.

Sequenced material: PBMCs, taken after 24 months of ibrutinib treatment. This sequence was found in a human donor with chronic lymphocytic leukemia. This chain links TRBV19 with TRBJ2-7, with 8 bases identical to TRBD1. CDR3 loop: CASRNLGQGQPKEYF. The CDR3 DNA is TGTGCCAGTAGGAACCTCGGACAGGGCCAACCTAAGGAGTACTTC.